The 10 T cell receptor beta chains in this list originate from one sample, sequenced in a study of T cell responses to AZD1222 COVID-19 vaccine (dated by TCRdb to the early 2020s). Libraries were made using the immunoSEQ multiplex PCR assay. What TCRdb holds here is the immuneACCESS table cut down to in-frame rearrangements. Part of the clones is not present; checked against another copy, under half of the missing clones reflect an unresolved V gene, and the others are unexplained. The sample contains around 180,000 clones, 88% of them found a single time. Clones ranked in the top ten supply approximately 0.49% of the sample. Taken with the paper, the label for time point translates to: baseline before first vaccination. The source material was peripheral blood, sampled on day 0 of AZD1222 vaccination. These receptors were taken from an adult in good health.

The genes are TRBV5-4 and TRBJ2-2; D gene unclear. The CDR3 runs 15 residues. Germline lookup yields CDR1 SGHNT and CDR2 YYREEE (reference sequence). Trimming took off 3 bases at V and 1 base at J, with 10 bases between the two ends. The CDR3 nucleotides are TGTGCCAGCAGCTGGCGGACGGTGAACACCGGGGAGCTGTTTTTT. Translation: CASSWRTVNTGELFF.

This chain connects TRBV19 to TRBJ2-5; weak D call: TRBD1 (6 bases). V gave up 5 bases and J gave up 7 bases, with 26 bases separating them. CDR1 and CDR2 (germline): LNHDA, SQIVND (reference sequence). The CDR3 is made up of 17 amino acids. The CDR3 sequence is CASSGPGTTTVSGTQYF. The CDR3 nucleotides read TGTGCCAGTAGTGGCCCCGGGACAACTACCGTCAGCGGGACCCAGTACTTC.

The chain links TRBV11-3 to TRBJ2-1, with a possible D match to TRBD2 (5 bases). This CDR3 is built from 13 residues. The germline V gene encodes CDR1 SGHNT and CDR2 YENEEA. The ends were cut back, 1 base at V and 7 bases at J, with 8 bases in the middle. The CDR3 coding sequence is TGTGCCAGCAGCTTAGGAGGGCGGAATGAGCAGTTCTTC. Amino acid sequence: CASSLGGRNEQFF.

The genes are TRBV6-5 and TRBJ1-5; D possibly corresponds to TRBD1 (6 bases). The CDR3 loop spans 15 amino acids. The V end was cut by 2 bases, the J end by 6 bases, with 14 bases between. Germline V gene sequence: CDR1 MNHEY, CDR2 SVGAGI. Written as DNA, the CDR3 is TGTGCCAGCAGTTACAACAGGGCGGACATTCAGCCCCAGCATTTT. Translation: CASSYNRADIQPQHF.

The gene calls are TRBV29-1 and TRBJ2-1; 7 nucleotides align to TRBD2. This CDR3 is built from 14 residues. The trim removed 8 bases at V and 4 bases at J, leaving 11 bases unmatched. Germline CDR1 reads SQVTM; CDR2 reads ANQGSEA. The DNA of the CDR3 is TGCAGCTCTATCGTGGGGGGACTATACAATGAGCAGTTCTTC. Protein: CSSIVGGLYNEQFF.

The chain links TRBV7-2 to TRBJ2-3, with 10 bases fitting TRBD2. Germline V gene lookup returns CDR1 SGHTA and CDR2 FQGNSA. With V trimmed by 3 bases and J by 5 bases, 5 bases remained unmatched. The CDR3 extends over 15 amino acids. The CDR3 nucleotides are TGTGCCAGCAGCTTCATAGCGGGGGGAATAGATACGCAGTATTTT. It codes for CASSFIAGGIDTQYF.

This chain links TRBV5-1 with TRBJ1-1, with a weak D call TRBD1 (6 bases). The CDR3 has 13 amino acids. The germline V gene has CDR1 SGHRS and CDR2 YFSETQ. V lost 4 bases and J lost 7, with 14 bases in between. CDR3 sequence (DNA): TGCGCCAGCAGCGTCGGCAGGGACATTGAAGCTTTCTTT. This gives the protein CASSVGRDIEAFF.

The rearrangement uses TRBV28 and TRBJ2-3; 10 nucleotides agree with TRBD2. V dropped 3 bases and J dropped 3; count of bases not matched to a gene: 3. This CDR3 is 15 amino acids long. Germline V lookup: CDR1 MDHEN, CDR2 SYDVKM. CDR3 loop: CASSFYSGRTDTQYF. The CDR3 DNA sequence: TGTGCCAGCAGTTTCTATAGCGGGAGGACAGATACGCAGTATTTT.

The rearrangement links TRBV4-2 to TRBJ1-4; D call uncertain. The germline V gene has CDR1 LGHNA and CDR2 YNFKEQ. The CDR3 runs 16 residues. Trimming pared 0 bases from V and 4 bases from J, leaving 12 bases between. The CDR3 spells CASSQDGGLGNEKLFF. In nucleotides, the CDR3 is TGTGCCAGCAGCCAAGATGGTGGCTTGGGTAATGAAAAACTGTTTTTT.

The rearrangement links TRBV28 to TRBJ2-3; TRBD2 matches at 9 bases. This CDR3 region has 15 residues. Germline V gives CDR1 MDHEN, CDR2 SYDVKM. The ends lost 6 bases at V and 2 bases at J; junction bases unmatched: 6. This CDR3 reads CASSPGLAITDTQYF. CDR3 in DNA: TGTGCCAGCAGCCCTGGACTAGCGATCACAGATACGCAGTATTTT.